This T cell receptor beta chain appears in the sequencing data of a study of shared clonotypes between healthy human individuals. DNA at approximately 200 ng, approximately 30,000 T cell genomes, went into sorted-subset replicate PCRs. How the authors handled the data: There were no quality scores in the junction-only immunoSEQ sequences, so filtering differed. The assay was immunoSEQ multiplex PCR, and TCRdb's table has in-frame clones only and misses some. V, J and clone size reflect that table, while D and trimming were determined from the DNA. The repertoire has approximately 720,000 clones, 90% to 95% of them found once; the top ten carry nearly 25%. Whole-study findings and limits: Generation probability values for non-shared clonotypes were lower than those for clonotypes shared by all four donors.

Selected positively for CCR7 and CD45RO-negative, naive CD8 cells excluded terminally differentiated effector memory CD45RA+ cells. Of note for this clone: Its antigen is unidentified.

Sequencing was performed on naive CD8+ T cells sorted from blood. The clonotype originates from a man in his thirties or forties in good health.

CDR3 coding DNA: TGCGCCAGCAGCCAAGATGTTCTTCTGGGGCGAGAGGGAGAGGGCGAGCAGTACTTC. Translated, it gives CASSQDVLLGREGEGEQYF. This sequence joins TRBV4-3 and TRBJ2-7; D possibly matches TRBD1 or TRBD2 (5 bases each). The ends were cut back, 0 bases at V and 6 bases at J, with 27 bases in the middle. Germline V gene data show CDR1 as LGHNA and CDR2 as YSLEER. The CDR3 loop spans 19 amino acids.